These T cell receptor beta chains were read from a single sample in a study of blood T cell repertoires in COVID-19. Using immunoSEQ multiplex PCR, the repertoire was profiled, and TCRdb retains in-frame clones only, with some absent. The top ten hold approximately 5.1% of the sample, which has about 100,000 clones, roughly nine tenths seen once. The specimen was peripheral blood. These receptors all come from a human donor in a cohort sampled during active COVID-19. Each CDR3 is given with its conserved first and last residue. D genes are given only for firm matches. Size values are once, few and many counts, or a class for expanded clones, and some rows have none.

D | J | V | size | CDR3 | DNA
TRBD2 | TRBJ2-7 | TRBV14 | . | CASSHWGLAGLDEQYF | TGTGCCAGCAGCCACTGGGGCCTAGCGGGGTTGGACGAGCAGTACTTC
. | TRBJ1-5 | TRBV19 | . | CASSIGQRTGNQPQHF | TGTGCCAGTAGTATAGGCCAAAGGACAGGCAATCAGCCCCAGCATTTT
. | TRBJ2-5 | TRBV11-2 | . | CASSLSGGLETQYF | TGTGCCAGCAGCTTGAGTGGCGGGTTAGAGACCCAGTACTTC
TRBD2 | TRBJ2-1 | TRBV6-5 | . | CASSYSPAGEASEQFF | TGTGCCAGCAGTTACTCGCCAGCGGGAGAGGCGAGTGAGCAGTTCTTC
TRBD2 | TRBJ2-3 | TRBV3-1/TRBV3-2 | . | CASSRTSGGTDTQYF | TGTGCCAGCAGTCGGACTAGCGGGGGCACAGATACGCAGTATTTT
. | TRBJ1-2 | TRBV6-4 | . | CASRPGTAGDGYTF | TGTGCCAGCAGGCCCGGGACGGCGGGAGATGGCTACACCTTC
. | TRBJ1-2 | TRBV11-2 | few | CASSFGVRGYTF | TGTGCCAGCAGCTTCGGGGTACGTGGCTACACCTTC
TRBD1 | TRBJ1-4 | TRBV18 | . | CASSPGQGNEKLFF | TGTGCCAGCTCACCCGGACAGGGGAATGAAAAACTGTTTTTT
TRBD2 | TRBJ2-4 | TRBV18 | . | CASSPPSVAGVGNIQYF | TGTGCCAGCTCACCACCTTCGGTAGCGGGAGTGGGAAACATTCAGTACTTC
. | TRBJ2-7 | TRBV2 | . | CASKAVGTYEQYF | TGTGCCAGCAAGGCGGTTGGAACCTACGAGCAGTACTTC
. | TRBJ2-7 | TRBV19 | . | CASSFRTWSSYEQYF | TGTGCCAGTAGTTTCCGGACATGGAGCTCCTACGAGCAGTACTTC
. | TRBJ1-1 | TRBV18 | . | CASSPRGGTMNTEAFF | TGTGCCAGCTCACCACGGGGGGGGACGATGAACACTGAAGCTTTCTTT
TRBD2 | TRBJ2-1 | TRBV6-5 | . | CASSLDSGSLIEQFF | TGTGCCAGCAGTCTTGACAGCGGGAGCCTAATTGAGCAGTTCTTC
. | TRBJ2-7 | TRBV4-1 | . | CASSPGDRGYEQYF | TGCGCCAGCAGCCCTGGTGATAGGGGTTACGAGCAGTACTTC
. | TRBJ1-5 | TRBV5-8 | once | CASSPLGRASNQPQHF | TGTGCCAGCAGCCCCCTCGGCAGGGCAAGCAATCAGCCCCAGCATTTT
. | TRBJ2-3 | TRBV7-3 | . | CASSRMGSTSTDTQYF | TGTGCCAGCAGCCGTATGGGGAGTACTAGCACAGATACGCAGTATTTT
. | TRBJ2-5 | TRBV7-9 | . | CASSLAGGQETQYF | TGTGCCAGCAGCTTAGCGGGGGGCCAAGAGACCCAGTACTTC
. | TRBJ2-1 | TRBV29-1 | . | CSVFYNEQFF | TGCAGCGTTTTTTATAATGAGCAGTTCTTC
. | TRBJ1-3 | TRBV6-9 | . | CASNHTKRGEGDTIYF | TGTGCCAGCAATCACACAAAAAGGGGCGAAGGGGACACCATATATTTT
TRBD1 | TRBJ1-5 | TRBV19 | . | CATKGTGTGVRSNNQPQHF | TGTGCCACCAAAGGAACCGGGACAGGGGTGAGGAGTAACAATCAGCCCCAGCATTTT
. | TRBJ2-5 | TRBV16 | . | CASSPPGVAETQYF | TGTGCCAGCAGCCCCCCGGGAGTGGCGGAGACCCAGTACTTC
. | TRBJ1-2 | TRBV3-1/TRBV3-2 | . | CASGTEGDGYTF | TGTGCCAGCGGCACTGAAGGGGATGGCTACACCTTC
TRBD1 | TRBJ1-3 | TRBV14 | . | CASSPFQGAGNTIYF | TGTGCCAGCAGCCCCTTTCAGGGGGCTGGAAACACCATATATTTT
. | TRBJ2-7 | TRBV3-1/TRBV3-2 | . | CASSQDPAPGSRYEQYF | TGTGCCAGCAGCCAAGACCCTGCCCCAGGCAGTCGCTACGAGCAGTACTTC
TRBD1 | TRBJ2-7 | TRBV27 | . | CASSLGDRIGEQYF | TGTGCCAGCAGTTTAGGGGACAGAATAGGCGAGCAGTACTTC
TRBD2 | TRBJ2-7 | TRBV5-1 | once | CASSLTSGRVYEQYF | TGCGCCAGCAGCTTGACTAGCGGGAGGGTTTACGAGCAGTACTTC
TRBD2 | TRBJ2-5 | TRBV4-2 | . | CASSQGVAGGLQETQYF | TGTGCCAGCAGCCAAGGGGTAGCGGGGGGGCTCCAAGAGACCCAGTACTTC
TRBD1 | TRBJ2-5 | TRBV4-2 | . | CASSQMDRGETQYF | TGTGCCAGCAGCCAGATGGACAGGGGAGAGACCCAGTACTTC
TRBD2 | TRBJ2-2 | TRBV28 | once | CASRPARGSVPGELFF | TGTGCCAGCAGGCCTGCTCGCGGGAGTGTCCCCGGGGAGCTGTTTTTT
. | TRBJ2-5 | TRBV7-8 | . | CASSPTRLAAKETQYF | TGTGCCAGCAGCCCGACCCGATTAGCGGCCAAAGAGACCCAGTACTTC
. | TRBJ2-2 | TRBV15 | . | CATSREMIRVPGELFF | TGTGCCACCAGCAGAGAGATGATCAGGGTGCCCGGGGAGCTGTTTTTT
TRBD1 | TRBJ1-1 | TRBV2 | few | CASSYGTAKEAFF | TGTGCCAGCAGCTATGGGACAGCGAAAGAAGCTTTCTTT
TRBD1 | TRBJ1-2 | TRBV7-2 | . | CASSAGGAGGYTF | TGTGCCAGCAGCGCAGGGGGCGCTGGTGGCTACACCTTC
TRBD1 | TRBJ2-2 | TRBV19 | . | CASSTGTGRSGELFF | TGTGCCAGTAGTACCGGGACAGGGAGGTCCGGGGAGCTGTTTTTT
. | TRBJ2-7 | TRBV19 | . | CASSISGQKIYEQYF | TGTGCCAGTAGTATTTCCGGACAGAAGATCTACGAGCAGTACTTC
TRBD2 | TRBJ2-1 | TRBV4-1 | . | CASSHPSGRRYNEQFF | TGCGCCAGCAGCCACCCTAGCGGGAGGCGATACAATGAGCAGTTCTTC
. | TRBJ2-3 | TRBV10-3 | once | CAISVSADTQYF | TGTGCCATCAGTGTCTCAGCAGATACGCAGTATTTT
. | TRBJ2-1 | TRBV5-6 | . | CASSLVAGYYNEQFF | TGTGCCAGCAGCTTGGTGGCGGGGTACTACAATGAGCAGTTCTTC